Sequencing of this T cell receptor beta chain was carried out in a study of blood T cell repertoires in COVID-19. For the study at large: Samples representing acute and convalescent COVID-19 were sourced from the United States, Italy and Spain. T cells, B-cell-depleted T cells, or PBMCs provided the cDNA or gDNA that served as material.

Per the study methods: Amplification from reference gene primers served as the basis for estimated nucleated cell counts. Using immunoSEQ multiplex PCR, the repertoire was profiled, and TCRdb retains in-frame clones only, with some absent. The V and J calls and clone size are taken from that table; D and trimming were inferred from the DNA. There are under 350,000 clones in the sample; 75% to 90% occur only once, and 4.6% lies in the top ten. The CDR3 runs to 14 residues. Germline V gives CDR1 LGHNA, CDR2 YNFKEQ. The V end was cut by 0 bases, the J end by 3 bases, with 6 bases between. This TCR was recovered from a man between 60 and 75 years old who had recovered from COVID-19. The chain links TRBV4-2 to TRBJ1-5, with D unresolved. The sample comprised peripheral blood. In DNA form, the CDR3 reads TGTGCCAGCAGCCAAGATCGGTCCAATCAGCCCCAGCATTTT. Residues: CASSQDRSNQPQHF.